This TCR beta chain emerged from a study of human T cells and chemical hapten exposure. On the study more broadly: Variability of per-sample TCR yields stemmed mainly from small differences in pooled library volume.

TCRdb ran MiXCR on the RACE reads and lists one entry per CDR3 protein. Of some 90,000 distinct CDR3 sequences listed, roughly 10% are singletons. Remarks on this clonotype: The antigen remains unidentified.

V lost 8 bases, J lost 0 bases, and 5 bases lay in between. The germline V gene has CDR1 MDHEN and CDR2 SYDVKM. CDR3 length: 13 amino acids. Points from the study as a whole: Expanded TCRs clustered into significantly more large CDR3 similarity groups than controls, the analysis revealed.

Time point denoted: patch test 3, about 24 weeks after DPC sensitization. Treatment in this sample: therapeutic diphenylcyclopropenone sensitization with weekly scalp DPC. The material sequenced was whole blood, taken in connection with sensitization to the hapten diphenylcyclopropenone (DPC). The chain has TRBV28 and TRBJ2-6, with unresolved D. This receptor was obtained from a woman aged 25-40 years with alopecia areata. Some clones in this sample may be carry-over from other donors' samples. For the CDR3, the DNA is TGTGCCAGCCGAAACTCTGGGGCCAACGTCCTGACTTTC. Protein sequence: CASRNSGANVLTF.